This T cell receptor (beta chain) was found in a study of blood T cell repertoires in COVID-19. Across the study: COVID-19 samples from acute and convalescent phases originated in the United States, Italy and Spain. PBMCs, B-cell-depleted T cells, or T cells provided the cDNA or gDNA that made up the material.

V lost 6 bases and J 1 base, leaving 8 bases between the germline ends. This CDR3 has 13 residues. Germline V gene data show CDR1 as MGHRA and CDR2 as YSYEKL. This clone was seen a few times. The assay was immunoSEQ multiplex PCR, and TCRdb's table has in-frame clones only and misses some. The data contain some 17,000 clones, 82% of them seen just once; the ten biggest clones take up about a quarter. The source material was peripheral blood. This TCR was recovered from a woman aged 70 to 79 with active COVID-19. V and J are TRBV4-1 and TRBJ2-3; D unresolved. CDR3 in DNA: TGCGCCAGCAGGTCTCCTCGCACAGATACGCAGTATTTT. Protein sequence: CASRSPRTDTQYF.